This T cell receptor beta chain was captured in a study of cytomegalovirus exposure and HLA in healthy donors. The protocol was immunoSEQ multiplex PCR, while the TCRdb copy is restricted to in-frame clones and leaves out a portion. The table includes around 60,000 clones, about 94% detected once. There are 16 residues in the CDR3. Between the trimmed V and J ends, which lost 2 bases and 2 bases, there was a span of 14 bases. In germline, CDR1 is SGHDN, CDR2 FVKESK. Input material: PBMCs. This rearrangement joins TRBV14 to TRBJ2-3, with D perhaps TRBD1 (5 bases). The TCR was taken from a man in his late teens or twenties in good health and CMV-seropositive. As DNA, the CDR3 is TGTGCCAGCAGCCAAAGGGGCGGTGATATCACAGATACGCAGTATTTT. It is translated as CASSQRGGDITDTQYF.